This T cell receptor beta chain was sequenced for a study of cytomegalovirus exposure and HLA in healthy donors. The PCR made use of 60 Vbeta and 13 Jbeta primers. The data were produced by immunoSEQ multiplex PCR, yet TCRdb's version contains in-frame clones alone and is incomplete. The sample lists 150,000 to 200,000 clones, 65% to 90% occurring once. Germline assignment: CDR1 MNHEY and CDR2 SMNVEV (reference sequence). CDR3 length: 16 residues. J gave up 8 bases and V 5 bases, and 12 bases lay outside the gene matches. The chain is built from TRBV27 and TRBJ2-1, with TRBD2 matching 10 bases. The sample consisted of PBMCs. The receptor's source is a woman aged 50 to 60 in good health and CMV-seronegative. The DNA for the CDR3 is TGTGCCAGCAGTCCGAACCTAGCGGGAGTGAGTGATGAGCAGTTCTTC. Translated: CASSPNLAGVSDEQFF.